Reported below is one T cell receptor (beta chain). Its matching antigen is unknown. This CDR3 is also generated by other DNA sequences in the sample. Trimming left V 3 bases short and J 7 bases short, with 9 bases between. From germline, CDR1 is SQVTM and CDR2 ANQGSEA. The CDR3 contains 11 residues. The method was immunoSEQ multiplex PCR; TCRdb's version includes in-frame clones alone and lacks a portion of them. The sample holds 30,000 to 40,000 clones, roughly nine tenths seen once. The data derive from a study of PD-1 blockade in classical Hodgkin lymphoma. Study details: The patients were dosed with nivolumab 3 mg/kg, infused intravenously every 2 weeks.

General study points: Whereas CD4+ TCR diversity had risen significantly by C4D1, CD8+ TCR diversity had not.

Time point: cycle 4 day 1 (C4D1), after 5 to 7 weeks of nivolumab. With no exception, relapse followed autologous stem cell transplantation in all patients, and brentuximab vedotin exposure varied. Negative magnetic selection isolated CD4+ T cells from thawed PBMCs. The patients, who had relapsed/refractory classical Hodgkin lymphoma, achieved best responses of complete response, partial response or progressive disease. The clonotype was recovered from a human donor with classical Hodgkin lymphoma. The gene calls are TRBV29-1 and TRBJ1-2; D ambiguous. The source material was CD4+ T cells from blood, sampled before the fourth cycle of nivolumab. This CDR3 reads CSVDGRGGYTF. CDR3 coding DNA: TGCAGCGTTGATGGCCGGGGTGGCTACACCTTC.